Each of the 10 T cell receptor beta chains below was sequenced from the same sample in a study of post-analysis software for immune sequencing data. Study-wide results and caveats: Higher frequency in patients than in controls was seen for roughly five TRBV segments, with TRBV5-6, TRBV5-1 and TRBV20-1 among them.

cDNA libraries for TCR beta contained unique molecular identifiers. TCRdb re-called the PCR reads through MiXCR, storing one row per CDR3 protein. This table holds approximately 660,000 distinct CDR3 sequences, about 60% found once. These receptors' targets are unknown. Sequencing was carried out using blood. The receptor source for this set is a girl aged 2-10 years with multiple sclerosis.

V and J are TRBV27 and TRBJ1-6; 10 bases are shared with TRBD1. Per the germline V gene, CDR1 is MNHEY and CDR2 is SMNVEV (reference sequence). The CDR3 consists of 19 residues. J was trimmed by 7 bases and V by 0 bases; bases with no gene match: 12. The CDR3 loop is CASSLSGTGDSVLNSPLHF. The CDR3 DNA reads as TGTGCCAGCAGTTTATCCGGGACAGGGGATTCGGTATTAAATTCACCCCTCCACTTT.

This chain links TRBV29-1 with TRBJ2-1; a weak D match, TRBD2 (6 bases). The CDR3 covers 13 residues. Germline V gives CDR1 SQVTM, CDR2 ANQGSEA. V lost 8 bases and J lost 4, with 15 bases in between. DNA for the CDR3: TGCAGCCTCCGACTAGGGGTTTACAATGAGCAGTTCTTC. It translates to CSLRLGVYNEQFF.

The V call is TRBV12-3 or TRBV12-4, the J call TRBJ1-5; tentative D call: TRBD1 (5 bases). This CDR3 contains 11 residues. V was trimmed by 9 bases and J by 6 bases, leaving 9 bases between them. CDR3 sequence (DNA): TGTGCCAGTTCGGGGGGTCAGCCCCAGCATTTT. Protein: CASSGGQPQHF.

The chain couples TRBV7-2 to TRBJ1-6, with D tentatively TRBD1 (6 bases). This CDR3 comprises 14 residues. Germline V CDR1 and CDR2: SGHTA, FQGNSA. The V and J ends lost 2 bases and 9 bases respectively, with 11 bases between them. In DNA, the CDR3 is TGTGCCAGCAGCTTATCAGGGGAAATTTCACCCCTCCACTTT. Protein product: CASSLSGEISPLHF.

This clonotype showed up just a few times. The chain joins TRBV10-3 to TRBJ1-1; 9 nucleotides line up with TRBD1. The CDR3 length is 16 residues. V lost 6 bases, J lost 3 bases, and 11 bases stayed unmatched. Germline V gives CDR1 ENHRY, CDR2 SYGVKD. The chain's CDR3 is CAIRQGARGADTEAFF. CDR3 DNA: TGTGCCATCAGACAGGGGGCTCGAGGGGCCGACACTGAAGCTTTCTTT.

The chain is built from TRBV2 and TRBJ2-1; 7 nucleotides align to TRBD1. Germline values: CDR1 SNHLY, CDR2 FYNNEI. The CDR3 is 13 residues long. V was pared by 3 bases and J by 6 bases, with 2 bases of the junction left unmatched. CDR3: CASSDEGANEQFF. CDR3 bases: TGTGCCAGCAGTGACGAGGGGGCCAATGAGCAGTTCTTC.

This clonotype was seen ten or more times. V is TRBV11-2 and J is TRBJ1-2; D remains unclear. This CDR3 region has 14 residues. V shed 1 base and J shed 2 bases, with 8 bases lying between them. Per germline, CDR1 SGHAT and CDR2 FQNNGV. The CDR3 sequence is CASSLGSLNYGYTF. The CDR3 coding sequence is TGTGCCAGCAGCTTAGGATCACTAAACTATGGCTACACCTTC.

This sequence joins TRBV10-3 and TRBJ2-5; no clear D gene. Trimming stripped 0 bases from V and 1 base from J, with 6 bases between. CDR3 length equals 14 residues. Germline assignment: CDR1 ENHRY and CDR2 SYGVKD. Here the CDR3 reads CAISESRFQETQYF. The CDR3 DNA is TGTGCCATCAGTGAGTCGAGATTCCAAGAGACCCAGTACTTC.

The chain recombines TRBV20-1 with TRBJ1-5; D is ambiguous. The CDR3 has 13 amino acids. Germline CDR1 and CDR2: DFQATT and SNEGSKA (reference sequence). The V and J ends lost 5 bases and 7 bases respectively, with 15 bases between them. CDR3 sequence (DNA): TGCAGTGCTTTTGAGGGTTCGGGGCAGCCCCAGCATTTT. Protein sequence: CSAFEGSGQPQHF.

V and J are TRBV6-5 and TRBJ2-7; D is possibly TRBD2 (6 bases). The germline V gene has CDR1 MNHEY and CDR2 SVGAGI. Trimming left V 2 bases short and J 5 bases short, with 16 bases between. The CDR3 spans 15 residues. The CDR3 sequence is CASSYRDGGSNEQYF. For the CDR3, the DNA is TGTGCCAGCAGTTACCGGGACGGGGGTTCCAACGAGCAGTACTTC.